What follows is one T cell receptor (beta chain) and its context. This sample was included in a study of blood T cell repertoires in COVID-19. Study-wide context: The samples span acute and convalescent COVID-19 from the United States, Italy and Spain. In each case, the material was cDNA or gDNA derived from T cells, B-cell-depleted T cells, or PBMCs.

V lost 5 bases to trimming and J lost 4 bases, with 11 bases between them. This CDR3 contains 13 residues. Germline values: CDR1 MDHEN, CDR2 SYDVKM. Sequencing used immunoSEQ multiplex PCR; TCRdb keeps in-frame clones, though not all of them. The sample consists of tens of thousands of clones, 70% to 90% of them appearing once. This clonotype originated in a man aged 25-45 years with acute or convalescent COVID-19. J is TRBJ1-2 and V is TRBV28; no definite D call. The specimen was peripheral blood. The chain's CDR3 is CASSPQAPYGYTF. Here the CDR3 DNA reads TGTGCCAGCAGTCCTCAGGCTCCCTATGGCTACACCTTC.